The entry that follows covers one TCR beta chain sequence. Primers included in the PCR were 60 Vbeta and 13 Jbeta primers. Using immunoSEQ multiplex PCR, the repertoire was profiled, and TCRdb retains in-frame clones only, with some absent. The table records 72,000 or so clones, less than 70% of them present only once. These data originate in a study of cytomegalovirus exposure and HLA in healthy donors. The TCR was taken from a woman aged 45-59 years in good health and CMV-seronegative. Input material: PBMCs.

CDR3 in amino acids: CASSASQGNTEAFF. CDR3 sequence (DNA): TGTGCCAGCTCAGCTTCACAGGGGAACACTGAAGCTTTCTTT. This chain joins TRBV18 and TRBJ1-1, with TRBD1 as a possible D gene (6 bases). The CDR3 covers 14 residues. Germline assignment: CDR1 KGHSH and CDR2 LQKENI. V was trimmed by 5 bases and J by 1 base, leaving 11 bases between them.